This T cell receptor beta chain was captured in a study of T-cell memory formation after mild COVID-19. Study information: TCR clusters were mostly donor specific. Findings of the study overall: Second-wave clones reaching peak frequency on day 37 lacked confirmed SARS-CoV-2 specificity. Cross-reactive memory appears to have joined, as suggested by some responding clones showing up in pre-infection memory. Clones which contracted sat mainly in CM and EM if CD4+, and in EMRA if CD8+.

Regarding this clonotype: No antigen is known for it.

A single record per CDR3 protein comes from TCRdb applying MiXCR to the 5' RACE reads. The data contain about 340,000 distinct CDR3 sequences, over 13% of them singletons. Germline CDR1 and CDR2: MGHRA and YSYEKL. The length of the CDR3 is 14 residues. Trimming removed 4 bases from V and 8 bases from J; junction bases left unmatched: 9. Source material: PBMCs or a T cell subset sorted from them (not recorded which). The chain recombines TRBV4-1 with TRBJ2-3; TRBD2 aligns across 7 bases. The clonotype was recovered from a man between 18 and 35 years old who had mild COVID-19 (a few samples of this study predate the infection). Cell type and time point are not known. CDR3 bases: TGCGCCAGCAGCCGAGGGGAGGGGCAGGGTACGCAGTATTTT. Translated, it gives CASSRGEGQGTQYF.